What follows are 6 T cell receptor beta chains derived from one specimen sequenced in a study of blood T cell repertoires in COVID-19. Sequencing used immunoSEQ multiplex PCR; TCRdb keeps in-frame clones, though not all of them. The table records about 300,000 clones, 80% to 95% of them present only once. Material: peripheral blood. The source is a young woman with COVID-19, enrolled during active disease.

This chain links TRBV2 with TRBJ2-1; no reliable D call. The CDR3 length is 14 residues. Trimming left V 1 base short and J 10 bases short, with 14 bases between. Germline V CDR1 and CDR2: SNHLY, FYNNEI. The CDR3: CASSEVKASREQFF. The CDR3 bases are TGTGCCAGCAGTGAAGTCAAAGCATCGAGAGAGCAGTTCTTC. Based on the CDR3 plus reference TRBV2 and TRBJ2-1, the full variable domain is EPEVTQTPSHQVTQMGQEVILRCVPISNHLYFYWYRQILGQKVEFLVSFYNNEISEKSEIFDDQFSVERPDGSNFTLKIRSTKLEDSAMYFCASSEVKASREQFFGPGTRLTVL.

The chain combines TRBV5-1 with TRBJ2-1, with 11 bases lining up with TRBD2. The CDR3 totals 15 residues. Germline CDR1 is SGHRS and CDR2 is YFSETQ. The junction had 7 bases not matched to a gene; V was cut back by 4 bases and J by 7 bases. The CDR3 loop reads CASSLGTSGLNEQFF. The CDR3 DNA follows: TGCGCCAGCAGCCTCGGGACTAGCGGCCTAAATGAGCAGTTCTTC.

The chain employs TRBV4-2 and TRBJ1-2, with TRBD1 identical over 7 bases. Germline V CDR1 and CDR2: LGHNA, YNFKEQ. The CDR3 extends over 16 amino acids. V trimming: 1 base; J trimming: 5 bases; junction bases outside the gene matches: 10. This chain's CDR3 is CASSQGTTGTGYGYTF. The CDR3 nucleotides read TGTGCCAGCAGCCAAGGGACGACAGGGACGGGGTATGGCTACACCTTC.

This clone has only one observation. The chain couples TRBV13 to TRBJ2-1; TRBD2 matches at 8 bases. V was pared by 4 bases and J by 8 bases, with 13 bases of the junction left unmatched. The germline gives CDR1 PRHDT, CDR2 FYEKMQ (reference sequence). This CDR3 is built from 16 residues. The CDR3 DNA follows: TGTGCCAGCAGCTCTTCCGGGACTAGAAGGTCTCATGAGCAGTTCTTC. Translated, it gives CASSSSGTRRSHEQFF. Using reference TRBV13 and TRBJ2-1 for the parts outside the CDR3, the full variable domain is AAGVIQSPRHLIKEKRETATLKCYPIPRHDTVYWYQQGPGQDPQFLISFYEKMQSDKGSIPDRFSAQQFSDYHSELNMSSLELGDSALYFCASSSSGTRRSHEQFFGPGTRLTVL.

V usage is TRBV4-1 and J usage is TRBJ1-6; the D gene is possibly TRBD1 (5 bases). The CDR3 consists of 17 residues. CDR1 and CDR2 from the germline V gene are MGHRA and YSYEKL. V was shortened by 1 base and J by 7 bases, with 17 bases between the two germline ends. CDR3 sequence (DNA): TGCGCCAGCAGCCAAGGGGGCACACTGCCTGAAAATTCACCCCTCCACTTT. This translates into CASSQGGTLPENSPLHF.

V is TRBV28 and J is TRBJ2-6, with 8 bases lining up with TRBD1. Germline assignment: CDR1 MDHEN and CDR2 SYDVKM. This CDR3 is 16 amino acids long. V shed 6 bases and J 1 base; nucleotides not matched to a gene: 5. CDR3 sequence reads: CASSPRQGSGANVLTF. The CDR3 bases are TGTGCCAGCAGCCCTCGACAGGGGTCTGGGGCCAACGTCCTGACTTTC.